The 23 T cell receptor beta chains in this list originate from one sample, sequenced in a study of PD-1 blockade in classical Hodgkin lymphoma. Relapses following autologous stem cell transplantation were seen in all patients, with brentuximab vedotin exposure varying. TCRdb keeps only in-frame clones here, not all; method: immunoSEQ multiplex PCR. The repertoire holds 13,000 or so clones, with about 82% as singletons. Material: peripheral blood mononuclear cells (PBMCs), obtained at baseline. These receptor sequences come from a human donor with classical Hodgkin lymphoma.

This clone came up once. The V and J genes are TRBV11-2 and TRBJ1-1; D is unclear. The germline V and J ends were trimmed by 5 bases and 5 bases, with 15 bases remaining between them. The CDR3 length is 14 residues. The germline gives CDR1 SGHAT, CDR2 FQNNGV. CDR3 sequence: CASSRSPERTEAFF. The CDR3 DNA is TGTGCCAGCAGCCGTAGCCCGGAGAGGACTGAAGCTTTCTTT.

The rearrangement links TRBV5-6 to TRBJ2-7, with TRBD1 matching 9 bases. The germline V gene has CDR1 SGHDT and CDR2 YYEEEE. The V segment lost 4 bases and the J segment 1 base; nucleotides outside the gene matches: 6. The CDR3 consists of 15 residues. The CDR3 bases are TGTGCCAGCAGCATAATAGGGACAGGGTCCTACGAGCAGTACTTC. This sequence encodes CASSIIGTGSYEQYF.

The chain uses TRBV5-1 and TRBJ2-6, with TRBD2 matching 8 bases. Germline trimming cut 4 bases from V and 1 base from J; bases unmatched to any gene: 10. The germline CDR1 and CDR2 sequences are SGHRS and YFSETQ. The CDR3 extends over 18 amino acids. The CDR3 is CASSLFSGDGSGANVLTF. Here the CDR3 DNA reads TGCGCCAGCAGCCTATTTAGCGGGGATGGTTCTGGGGCCAACGTCCTGACTTTC. Full variable domain (missing parts from reference TRBV5-1 and TRBJ2-6): KAGVTQTPRYLIKTRGQQVTLSCSPISGHRSVSWYQQTPGQGLQFLFEYFSETQRNKGNFPGRFSGRQFSNSRSEMNVSTLELGDSALYLCASSLFSGDGSGANVLTFGAGSRLTVL.

This clone has only one observation. V usage is TRBV10-1 and J usage is TRBJ1-1, with 7 bases identical to TRBD1. The CDR3 has 15 residues. V was pared by 3 bases and J by 1 base, with 5 bases of the junction left unmatched. Germline CDR1 is WNHNN and CDR2 is SYGVQD (reference sequence). The CDR3 DNA reads as TGCGCCAGCAGTGATCAGGGGGGCCCGAACACTGAAGCTTTCTTT. Its protein is CASSDQGGPNTEAFF.

This clone was found a few times. The chain employs TRBV9 and TRBJ2-1; 8 bases line up with TRBD2. There are 15 residues in the CDR3. Germline CDR1 and CDR2: SGDLS and YYNGEE. V shed 4 bases, J shed 6 bases, and the junction held 9 bases outside the gene matches. The CDR3 reads CASSLGSGGFNEQFF. As DNA, the CDR3 is TGTGCCAGCAGCCTCGGGAGCGGGGGTTTCAATGAGCAGTTCTTC.

The chain recombines TRBV5-1 with TRBJ2-2; 10 bases agree with TRBD1. Looked up from germline, CDR1 is SGHRS and CDR2 is YFSETQ. The V gene end was trimmed by 3 bases and the J gene end by 5 bases; junction bases not matched to a gene: 1. This CDR3 is built from 14 residues. CDR3 loop: CASSWTGGTGELFF. The CDR3 DNA is TGCGCCAGCAGCTGGACAGGGGGGACCGGGGAGCTGTTTTTT.

This clone came up a few times. At one end, the junction sequence differs from germline, possibly due to a read error. The chain recombines TRBV7-9 with TRBJ2-5; 10 bases match TRBD2. The CDR3 is made up of 17 amino acids. CDR1 SEHNR and CDR2 FQNEAQ come from the germline V gene (reference sequence). The CDR3 here is CASSLGFERGGRETQYF. DNA of the CDR3: TGTGCCAGCAGTTTAGGCTTTGAGCGGGGGGGCCGGGAGACCCAGTACTTC.

The chain couples TRBV19 to TRBJ2-3; perhaps TRBD2 as D (5 bases). Germline loops: CDR1 LNHDA, CDR2 SQIVND (reference sequence). The ends were cut back, 4 bases at V and 10 bases at J, with 18 bases in the middle. CDR3 length equals 14 residues. The CDR3, as DNA: TGTGCCAGTAGTAAGGGCCCCCTGGAGGTTTCGCAGTATTTT. It yields the protein CASSKGPLEVSQYF.

This chain links TRBV19 with TRBJ1-5; D is possibly TRBD1 (6 bases). The CDR3 is 15 residues long. Germline V gene lookup returns CDR1 LNHDA and CDR2 SQIVND (reference sequence). V was shortened by 5 bases and J by 3 bases, with 14 bases between the two germline ends. The CDR3 coding sequence is TGTGCCAGTAGTCCCATAGGACAGTTCAATCAGCCCCAGCATTTT. It specifies CASSPIGQFNQPQHF.

This clone was seen a few times. This rearrangement joins TRBV9 to TRBJ2-2; either TRBD1 or TRBD2 may supply D (6 bases each). The CDR3 loop spans 16 amino acids. V was pared by 5 bases and J by 4 bases, with 18 bases between. Germline V CDR1 and CDR2: SGDLS, YYNGEE. The CDR3 DNA is TGTGCCAGCAGGTCACTGGGTGAGGGGGGCACCGGGGAGCTGTTTTTT. Translation gives CASRSLGEGGTGELFF. Filled out from reference TRBV9 and TRBJ2-2, the complete variable domain reads DSGVTQTPKHLITATGQRVTLRCSPRSGDLSVYWYQQSLDQGLQFLIQYYNGEERAKGNILERFSAQQFPDLHSELNLSSLELGDSALYFCASRSLGEGGTGELFFGEGSRLTVL.

J is TRBJ2-1 and V is TRBV30; 7 bases match TRBD2. The CDR3 spans 14 residues. Germline assignment: CDR1 GTSNPN and CDR2 SVGIG (reference sequence). J gave up 0 bases and V 2 bases, and 1 base lay outside the gene matches. The CDR3 spells CAWSRGSSYNEQFF. The CDR3 DNA reads as TGTGCCTGGAGTCGCGGGAGCTCCTACAATGAGCAGTTCTTC.

V usage is TRBV19 and J usage is TRBJ1-3; no clear D. The CDR3 extends over 15 amino acids. V shed 3 bases and J shed 0 bases, with 9 bases lying between them. From germline, CDR1 is LNHDA and CDR2 SQIVND (reference sequence). DNA of the CDR3: TGTGCCAGTAGTATTAAGACCTTCTCTGGAAACACCATATATTTT. This codes for CASSIKTFSGNTIYF.

The chain has TRBV5-8 and TRBJ2-2; no clear D. This CDR3 contains 15 residues. Per germline, CDR1 SGHTS and CDR2 YDEGEE. The V end was cut by 5 bases, the J end by 7 bases, with 18 bases between. This CDR3 is CASRMFAFYVGELFF. CDR3 sequence (DNA): TGTGCCAGCAGAATGTTCGCGTTCTATGTCGGGGAGCTGTTTTTT.

The V gene is TRBV2, the J gene TRBJ2-5; D is unclear. This CDR3 is 14 amino acids long. V lost 1 base and J 4 bases, leaving 10 bases between the germline ends. Germline-derived CDR1 and CDR2 are SNHLY and FYNNEI. The CDR3 coding sequence is TGTGCCAGCAGTGAAGGGGCCAGCCGAGAGACCCAGTACTTC. It codes for CASSEGASRETQYF. Drawing the rest from reference TRBV2 and TRBJ2-5, the complete variable domain is EPEVTQTPSHQVTQMGQEVILRCVPISNHLYFYWYRQILGQKVEFLVSFYNNEISEKSEIFDDQFSVERPDGSNFTLKIRSTKLEDSAMYFCASSEGASRETQYFGPGTRLLVL.

J is TRBJ2-5 and V is TRBV5-6, with no clear D. The CDR3 contains 12 residues. In germline, CDR1 is SGHDT, CDR2 YYEEEE. V was cut by 1 base and J by 6 bases, with 7 bases left in between. CDR3 amino acids: CASSLSVKTQYF. In DNA, the CDR3 is TGTGCCAGCAGCTTGTCGGTAAAGACCCAGTACTTC.

The V and J genes are TRBV28 and TRBJ2-3, with a possible D match to TRBD2 (7 bases). The CDR3 covers 14 residues. V gave up 2 bases and J gave up 6 bases, with 12 bases separating them. CDR1 MDHEN and CDR2 SYDVKM come from the germline V gene. The CDR3 DNA reads TGTGCCAGCAGTTTAAGGGGGGGCGGGGATACGCAGTATTTT. It encodes CASSLRGGGDTQYF.

The chain is built from TRBV5-1 and TRBJ2-7; D assignment may be TRBD1 or TRBD2 (6 bases each). Trimming left V 0 bases short and J 5 bases short, with 27 bases between. Looked up from germline, CDR1 is SGHRS and CDR2 is YFSETQ. The CDR3 loop spans 19 amino acids. CDR3 in amino acids: CASSLEAGRGTVKRNEQYF. The DNA of the CDR3 is TGCGCCAGCAGCTTGGAAGCGGGCAGGGGTACGGTGAAGAGGAACGAGCAGTACTTC.

The sample holds one count of this clone. This chain links TRBV7-6 with TRBJ2-3, with TRBD2 as a possible D gene (6 bases). Trimming shortened V by 5 bases and J by 6 bases, and 15 bases separated the two germline ends. This CDR3 has 14 residues. Looked up from germline, CDR1 is SGHVS and CDR2 is FNYEAQ. The CDR3 bases are TGTGCCAGCAGCCAACGACTAGGCTCGGATACGCAGTATTTT. It yields the protein CASSQRLGSDTQYF.

This clone was detected only a few times. The rearrangement uses TRBV29-1 and TRBJ1-2; D gene uncertain. This CDR3 comprises 8 residues. Between the trimmed V and J ends, which lost 4 bases and 14 bases, there was a span of 8 bases. CDR1 is SQVTM and CDR2 is ANQGSEA in the germline V gene. The chain's CDR3 is CSVAGETF. CDR3 sequence (DNA): TGCAGCGTTGCCGGAGAAACCTTC.

V and J are TRBV5-1 and TRBJ2-1; TRBD2 aligns across 9 bases. The junction had 7 bases not matched to a gene; V was cut back by 1 base and J by 5 bases. The CDR3 spans 16 residues. Per germline, CDR1 SGHRS and CDR2 YFSETQ. This CDR3 reads CASSLWAGGPDNEQFF. The CDR3 DNA reads as TGCGCCAGCAGCTTGTGGGCGGGAGGGCCGGACAATGAGCAGTTCTTC.

The chain is built from TRBV7-2 and TRBJ2-5; D is possibly TRBD2 (6 bases). V was pared by 2 bases and J by 3 bases, with 10 bases between. The V gene's germline CDR1 is SGHTA and CDR2 FQGNSA. The CDR3 runs to 14 residues. The CDR3 coding sequence is TGTGCCAGCAGCTTACGGGGGTTGGAAGAGACCCAGTACTTC. It specifies CASSLRGLEETQYF.

V gene TRBV5-6 combines with J gene TRBJ1-6; TRBD1 matches at 9 bases. The J segment lost 10 bases and the V segment lost 1 base, leaving 6 bases of the junction unmatched. The V gene's germline CDR1 is SGHDT and CDR2 YYEEEE. This CDR3 spans 15 amino acids. DNA of the CDR3: TGTGCCAGCAGCTTGTTGGGGACAGGGACGTCACCCCTCCACTTT. Translation: CASSLLGTGTSPLHF.

The chain has TRBV5-6 and TRBJ1-1; D call uncertain. Deletions cut 1 base from V and 0 bases from J, with 16 bases between. This CDR3 is 17 amino acids long. CDR1 is SGHDT, CDR2 YYEEEE, per germline. The CDR3 DNA follows: TGTGCCAGCAGCTTGTCAATTGAGTATAACCTGAACACTGAAGCTTTCTTT. Amino acids: CASSLSIEYNLNTEAFF.